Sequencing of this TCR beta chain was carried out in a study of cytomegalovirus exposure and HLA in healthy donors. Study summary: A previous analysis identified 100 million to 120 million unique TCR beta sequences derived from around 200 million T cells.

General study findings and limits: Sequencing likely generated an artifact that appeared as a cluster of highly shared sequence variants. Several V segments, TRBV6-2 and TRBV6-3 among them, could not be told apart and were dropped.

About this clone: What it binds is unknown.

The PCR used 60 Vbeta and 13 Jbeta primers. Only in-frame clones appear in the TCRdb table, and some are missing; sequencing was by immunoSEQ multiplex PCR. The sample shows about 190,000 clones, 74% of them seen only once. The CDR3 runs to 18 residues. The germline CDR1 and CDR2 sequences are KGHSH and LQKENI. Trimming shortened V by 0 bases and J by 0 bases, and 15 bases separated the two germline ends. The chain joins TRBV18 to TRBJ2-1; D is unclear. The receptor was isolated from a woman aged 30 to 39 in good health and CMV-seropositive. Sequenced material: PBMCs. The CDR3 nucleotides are TGTGCCAGCTCACCACCGGTGAGGCGCGGAGTCTCCTACAATGAGCAGTTCTTC. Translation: CASSPPVRRGVSYNEQFF.